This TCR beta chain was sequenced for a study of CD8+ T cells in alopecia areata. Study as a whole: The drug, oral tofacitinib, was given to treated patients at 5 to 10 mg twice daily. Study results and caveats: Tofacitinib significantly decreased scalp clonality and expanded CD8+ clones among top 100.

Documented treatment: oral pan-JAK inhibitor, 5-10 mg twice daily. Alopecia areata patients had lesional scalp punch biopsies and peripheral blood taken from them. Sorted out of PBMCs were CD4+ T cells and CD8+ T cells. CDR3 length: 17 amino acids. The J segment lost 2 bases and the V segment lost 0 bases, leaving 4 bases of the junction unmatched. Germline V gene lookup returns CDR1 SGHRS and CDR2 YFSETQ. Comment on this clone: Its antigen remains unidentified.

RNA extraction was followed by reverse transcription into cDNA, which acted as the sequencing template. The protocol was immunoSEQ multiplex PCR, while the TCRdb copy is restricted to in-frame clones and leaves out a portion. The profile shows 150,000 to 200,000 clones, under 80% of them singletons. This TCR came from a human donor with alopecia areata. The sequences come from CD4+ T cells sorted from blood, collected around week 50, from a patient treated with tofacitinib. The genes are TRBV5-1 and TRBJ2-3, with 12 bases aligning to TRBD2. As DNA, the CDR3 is TGCGCCAGCAGCTTGGGACTAGCGGGGGCCAACACAGATACGCAGTATTTT. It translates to CASSLGLAGANTDTQYF.